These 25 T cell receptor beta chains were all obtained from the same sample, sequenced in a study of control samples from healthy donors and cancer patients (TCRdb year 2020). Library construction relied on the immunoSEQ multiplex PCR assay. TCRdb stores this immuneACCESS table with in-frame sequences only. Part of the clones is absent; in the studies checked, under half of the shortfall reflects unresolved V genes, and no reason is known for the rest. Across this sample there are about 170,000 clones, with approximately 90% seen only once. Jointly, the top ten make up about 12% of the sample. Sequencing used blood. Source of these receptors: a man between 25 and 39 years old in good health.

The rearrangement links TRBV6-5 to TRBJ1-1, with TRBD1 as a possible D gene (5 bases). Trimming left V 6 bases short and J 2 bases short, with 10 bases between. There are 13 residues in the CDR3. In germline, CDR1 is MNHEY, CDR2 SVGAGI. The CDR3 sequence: CASRGRENTEAFF. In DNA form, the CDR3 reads TGTGCCAGCAGGGGACGGGAAAACACTGAAGCTTTCTTT.

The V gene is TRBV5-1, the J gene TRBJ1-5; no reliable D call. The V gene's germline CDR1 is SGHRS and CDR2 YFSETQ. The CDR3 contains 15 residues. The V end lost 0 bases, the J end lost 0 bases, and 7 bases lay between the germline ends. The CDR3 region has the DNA TGCGCCAGCAGCTTGGACTCCGATAGCAATCAGCCCCAGCATTTT. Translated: CASSLDSDSNQPQHF.

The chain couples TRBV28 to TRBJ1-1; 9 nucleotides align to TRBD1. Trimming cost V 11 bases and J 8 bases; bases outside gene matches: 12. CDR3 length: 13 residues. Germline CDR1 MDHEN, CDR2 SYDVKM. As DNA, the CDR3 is TGTGCCTCTATCCCGGGACAGGGCGGCGAAGCTTTCTTT. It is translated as CASIPGQGGEAFF. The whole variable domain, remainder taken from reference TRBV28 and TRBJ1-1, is DVKVTQSSRYLVKRTGEKVFLECVQDMDHENMFWYRQDPGLGLRLIYFSYDVKMKEKGDIPEGYSVSREKKERFSLILESASTNQTSMYLCASIPGQGGEAFFGQGTRLTVV.

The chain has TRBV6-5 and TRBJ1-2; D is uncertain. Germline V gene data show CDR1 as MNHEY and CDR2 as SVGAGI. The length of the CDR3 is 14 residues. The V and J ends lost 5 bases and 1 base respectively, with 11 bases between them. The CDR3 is CASSRTGHNYGYTF. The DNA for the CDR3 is TGTGCCAGCAGTCGGACTGGCCATAACTATGGCTACACCTTC.

The CDR3 nucleotides are TGTGCCAGCAGCTCCTCCGGGGGAATTGGTGAGCAGTTCTTC. The encoded protein is CASSSSGGIGEQFF. The rearrangement joins TRBV11-2 to TRBJ2-1, with TRBD2 as a possible D gene (6 bases). This CDR3 spans 14 amino acids. Germline V gene lookup returns CDR1 SGHAT and CDR2 FQNNGV. The V gene lost 4 bases and the J gene lost 9 bases, with 16 bases spanning the gap.

CDR3 in amino acids: CASSPMRLRPTQYF. The CDR3, as DNA: TGTGCCAGCAGCCCGATGCGTTTGCGTCCGACCCAGTACTTC. The chain has TRBV3-1 (or the pseudogene TRBV3-2) and TRBJ2-5; the D is unclear. This CDR3 region has 14 residues. CDR1 and CDR2 from the germline V gene are LGHDT and YNNKEL (reference sequence). V was clipped by 4 bases and J by 7 bases, with 16 bases between them.

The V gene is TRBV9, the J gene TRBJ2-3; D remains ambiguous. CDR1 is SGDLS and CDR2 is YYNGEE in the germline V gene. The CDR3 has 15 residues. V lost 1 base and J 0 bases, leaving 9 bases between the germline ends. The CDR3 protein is CASSVLGTSTDTQYF. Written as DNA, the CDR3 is TGTGCCAGCAGCGTATTGGGTACTAGCACAGATACGCAGTATTTT.

The CDR3 region has the DNA TGTGCCAGCTGCTCGGAGGCGGCTCAGCCCCAGCATTTT. As protein: CASCSEAAQPQHF. The rearrangement links TRBV18 to TRBJ1-5; no definite D call. The CDR3 covers 13 residues. Germline CDR1 reads KGHSH; CDR2 reads LQKENI. The V end was cut by 7 bases, the J end by 6 bases, with 13 bases between.

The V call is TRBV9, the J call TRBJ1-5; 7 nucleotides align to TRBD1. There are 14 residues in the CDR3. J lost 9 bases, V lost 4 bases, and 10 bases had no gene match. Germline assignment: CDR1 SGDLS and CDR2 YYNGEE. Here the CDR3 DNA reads TGTGCCAGCAGCCCCACAGGGGTAATAGGGCCCCAGCATTTT. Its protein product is CASSPTGVIGPQHF.

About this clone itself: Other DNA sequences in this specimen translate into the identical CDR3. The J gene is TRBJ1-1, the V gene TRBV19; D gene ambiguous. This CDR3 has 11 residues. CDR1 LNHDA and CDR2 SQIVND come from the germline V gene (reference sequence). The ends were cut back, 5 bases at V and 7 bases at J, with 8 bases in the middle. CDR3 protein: CASSGRVEAFF. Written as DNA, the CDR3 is TGTGCCAGTAGTGGGCGGGTTGAAGCTTTCTTT.

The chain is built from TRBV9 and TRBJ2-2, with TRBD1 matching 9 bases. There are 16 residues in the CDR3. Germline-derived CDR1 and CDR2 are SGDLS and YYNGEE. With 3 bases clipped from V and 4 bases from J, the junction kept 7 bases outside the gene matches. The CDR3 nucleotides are TGTGCCAGCAGCGCAGCCCGGGACAGGGCCACCGGGGAGCTGTTTTTT. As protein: CASSAARDRATGELFF. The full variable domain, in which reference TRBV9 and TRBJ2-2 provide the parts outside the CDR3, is DSGVTQTPKHLITATGQRVTLRCSPRSGDLSVYWYQQSLDQGLQFLIQYYNGEERAKGNILERFSAQQFPDLHSELNLSSLELGDSALYFCASSAARDRATGELFFGEGSRLTVL.

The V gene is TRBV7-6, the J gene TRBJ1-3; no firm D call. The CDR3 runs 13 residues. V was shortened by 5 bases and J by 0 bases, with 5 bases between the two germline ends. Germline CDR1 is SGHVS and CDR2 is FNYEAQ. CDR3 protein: CASSHLSGNTIYF. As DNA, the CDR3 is TGTGCCAGCAGCCATCTCTCTGGAAACACCATATATTTT.

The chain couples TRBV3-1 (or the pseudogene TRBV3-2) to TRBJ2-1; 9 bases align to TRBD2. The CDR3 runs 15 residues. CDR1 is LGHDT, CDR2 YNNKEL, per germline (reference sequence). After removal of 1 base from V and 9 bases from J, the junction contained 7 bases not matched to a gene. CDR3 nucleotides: TGTGCCAGCAGCCAAGGGGGCGGGAGGGTTTGTGAGCAGTTCTTC. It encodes CASSQGGGRVCEQFF.

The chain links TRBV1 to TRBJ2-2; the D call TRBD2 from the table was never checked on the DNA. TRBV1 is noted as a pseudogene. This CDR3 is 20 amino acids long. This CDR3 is CTSSQPQRPTSGDLDGELFF. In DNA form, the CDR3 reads TGCACCAGCAGCCAACCCCAGAGGCCGACTAGCGGGGATTTGGACGGGGAGCTGTTTTTT.

The CDR3 region is CASSPTGQETQYF. The CDR3 region has the DNA TGTGCCAGCAGCCCGACAGGCCAAGAGACCCAGTACTTC. This chain joins TRBV12-3 or TRBV12-4 and TRBJ2-5; TRBD1 might be the D (6 bases). The CDR3 runs 13 residues. The ends were cut back, 6 bases at V and 1 base at J, with 9 bases in the middle.

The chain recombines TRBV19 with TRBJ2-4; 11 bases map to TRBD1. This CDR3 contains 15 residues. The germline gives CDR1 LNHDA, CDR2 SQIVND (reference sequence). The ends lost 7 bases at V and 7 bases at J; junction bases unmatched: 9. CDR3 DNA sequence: TGTGCCAGTAACCCCGGACAGGGGGCTTGGAACATTCAGTACTTC. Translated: CASNPGQGAWNIQYF.

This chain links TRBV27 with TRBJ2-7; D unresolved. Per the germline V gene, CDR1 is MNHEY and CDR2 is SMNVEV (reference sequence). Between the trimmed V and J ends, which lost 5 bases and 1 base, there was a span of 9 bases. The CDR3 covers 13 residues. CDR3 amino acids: CASSPPWSYEQYF. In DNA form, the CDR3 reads TGTGCCAGCAGTCCCCCGTGGTCCTACGAGCAGTACTTC.

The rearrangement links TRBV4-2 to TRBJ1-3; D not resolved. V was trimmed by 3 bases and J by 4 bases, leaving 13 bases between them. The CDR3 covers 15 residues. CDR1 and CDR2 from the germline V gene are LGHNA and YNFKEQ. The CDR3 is CASSHSRLSGNTIYF. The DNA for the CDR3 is TGTGCCAGCAGCCATTCCCGACTTAGCGGAAACACCATATATTTT.

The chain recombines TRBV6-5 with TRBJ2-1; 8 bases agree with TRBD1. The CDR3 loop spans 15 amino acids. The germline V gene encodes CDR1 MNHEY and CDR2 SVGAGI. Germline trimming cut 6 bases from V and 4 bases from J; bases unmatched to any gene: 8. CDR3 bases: TGTGCCAGCAGAGACAGGGGAGTTATGTACAATGAGCAGTTCTTC. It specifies CASRDRGVMYNEQFF.

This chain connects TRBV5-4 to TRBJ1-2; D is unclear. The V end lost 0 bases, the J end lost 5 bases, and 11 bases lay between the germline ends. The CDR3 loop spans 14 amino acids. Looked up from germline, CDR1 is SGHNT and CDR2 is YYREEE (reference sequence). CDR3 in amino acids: CASSLGQERYGYTF. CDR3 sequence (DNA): TGTGCCAGCAGCTTGGGGCAGGAGAGGTATGGCTACACCTTC.

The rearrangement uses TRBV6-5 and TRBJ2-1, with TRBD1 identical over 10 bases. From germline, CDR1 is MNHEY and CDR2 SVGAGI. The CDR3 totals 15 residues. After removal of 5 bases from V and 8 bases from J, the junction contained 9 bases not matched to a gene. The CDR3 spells CASSTGGQGRHEQFF. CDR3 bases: TGTGCCAGCAGTACAGGGGGACAGGGGCGACATGAGCAGTTCTTC.

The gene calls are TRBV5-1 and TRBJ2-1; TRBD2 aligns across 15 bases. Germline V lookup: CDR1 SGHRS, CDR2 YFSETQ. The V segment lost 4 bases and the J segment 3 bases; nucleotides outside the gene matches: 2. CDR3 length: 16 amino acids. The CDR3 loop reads CASSGLAGGIYNEQFF. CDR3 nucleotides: TGCGCCAGCAGCGGACTAGCGGGAGGGATCTACAATGAGCAGTTCTTC.

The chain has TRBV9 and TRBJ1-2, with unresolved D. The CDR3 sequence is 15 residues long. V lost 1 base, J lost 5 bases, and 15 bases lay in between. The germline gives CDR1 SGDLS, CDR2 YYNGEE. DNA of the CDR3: TGTGCCAGCAGCGTAAAGGGAACACTGCTTTATGGCTACACCTTC. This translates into CASSVKGTLLYGYTF.

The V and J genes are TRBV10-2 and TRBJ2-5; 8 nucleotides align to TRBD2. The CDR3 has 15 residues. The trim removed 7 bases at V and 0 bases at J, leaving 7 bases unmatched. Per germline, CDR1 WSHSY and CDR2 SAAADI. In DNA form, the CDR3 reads TGCGCCAGCAACGCGGGGGGCACCCACCAAGAGACCCAGTACTTC. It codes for CASNAGGTHQETQYF.

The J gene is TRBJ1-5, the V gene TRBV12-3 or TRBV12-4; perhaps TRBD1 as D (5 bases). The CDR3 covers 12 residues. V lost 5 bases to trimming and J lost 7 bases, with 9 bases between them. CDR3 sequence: CASSPRGQPQHF. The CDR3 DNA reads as TGTGCCAGCAGTCCCCGGGGCCAGCCCCAGCATTTT.